The rows below give T cell receptor beta chains drawn from one sample of a study of human T cells and chemical hapten exposure. TCRdb reprocessed the RACE reads via MiXCR and lists one record per CDR3 protein. The data show roughly 96,000 distinct CDR3 sequences, over 7.5% seen once. Sequences were derived from whole blood, sampled in connection with sensitization to the hapten diphenylcyclopropenone (DPC). These TCRs come from a woman aged 40 to 55 with alopecia areata. Some clones in this sample may be carry-over from other donors' samples. Both conserved end residues are part of each CDR3. A D gene is named only where the DNA matches it firmly. Clone size appears in some rows only: once, few, many, or a class for an expanded clone.

. | 20 | TRBJ2-6 | few | TRBV6-2/TRBV6-3 | TGTGCCAGCAGTTTTCAATCGCTGGCGGCTAGCAGGTCAGGGGCCAACGTCCTGACTTTC | CASSFQSLAASRSGANVLTF
. | 12 | TRBJ2-1 | few | TRBV5-4 | TGTGCCAGCAGCTTCACTCTCAATGAGCAGTTCTTC | CASSFTLNEQFF
TRBD1 | 12 | TRBJ2-3 | many | TRBV27 | TGTGCCAGCAGTTCCAGGGGGCGAGTGCAGTATTTT | CASSSRGRVQYF
. | 15 | TRBJ1-6 | . | TRBV18 | TGTGCCAGCTCGCCGAGTCGGAACGATAATTCACCCCTCCACTTT | CASSPSRNDNSPLHF
TRBD1 | 14 | TRBJ1-6 | . | TRBV6-2/TRBV6-3 | TGTGCCAGCAGTTTCGGGACAGATGTGTCACCCCTCCACTTT | CASSFGTDVSPLHF
TRBD1 | 16 | TRBJ2-3 | medium-sized | TRBV7-2 | TGTGCCAGCAGCTCCCAGGGGGCGTTTAGCACAGATACGCAGTATTTT | CASSSQGAFSTDTQYF
TRBD1 | 15 | TRBJ2-7 | many | TRBV11-2 | TGTGCCAGCAGCCGGCGGCGGGGACAGGACTACGAGCAGTACTTC | CASSRRRGQDYEQYF
TRBD2 | 15 | TRBJ2-7 | . | TRBV20-1 | TGCAGTGCTACCAGGACTAGCGGGAACTCCTACGAGCAGTACTTC | CSATRTSGNSYEQYF
TRBD2 | 13 | TRBJ2-7 | . | TRBV6-1 | TGTGCCAGCCGTGAGGCGGGAGTCTACGAGCAGTACTTC | CASREAGVYEQYF
TRBD1 | 15 | TRBJ2-3 | many | TRBV12-3/TRBV12-4 | TGTGCCAGCAGGAAAAGACAGGGGGGGACAGATACGCAGTATTTT | CASRKRQGGTDTQYF
TRBD2 | 15 | TRBJ2-1 | many | TRBV11-1 | TGTGCCAGCAGCTTAGGGACTAGCGGGAGTAATGAGCAGTTCTTC | CASSLGTSGSNEQFF
TRBD1 | 16 | TRBJ2-3 | many | TRBV7-2 | TGTGCCAGCAGCTTGTACCGGGACAGACCCACAGATACGCAGTATTTT | CASSLYRDRPTDTQYF
. | 16 | TRBJ1-6 | many | TRBV7-9 | TGTGCCAGCAGCTTAGCCGGTAGCCAATCGTATTCACCCCTCCACTTT | CASSLAGSQSYSPLHF
. | 15 | TRBJ2-7 | many | TRBV12-3/TRBV12-4 | TGTGCCAGCAGTACCCAGGATGGGGGACTCGGCGAGCAGTACTTC | CASSTQDGGLGEQYF
. | 15 | TRBJ2-3 | . | TRBV3-1 | TGTACCAGCAGCGCCCGAATAGGAAGAACAGATACGCAGTATTTT | CTSSARIGRTDTQYF
. | 14 | TRBJ1-1 | few | TRBV2 | TGTGCCAGCAGGTCCCGGGAAGGTAACACTGAAGCTTTCTTT | CASRSREGNTEAFF
. | 14 | TRBJ1-2 | few | TRBV12-2 | TGTGCAAGTCGCTCCTGGACAGCCATCTATGGCTACACCTTC | CASRSWTAIYGYTF
TRBD1 | 16 | TRBJ1-4 | many | TRBV4-1 | TGCGCCAGCAGCCAAGATGTGACAGGGATCAATGAAAAACTGTTTTTT | CASSQDVTGINEKLFF
. | 17 | TRBJ2-7 | . | TRBV28 | TGTGCCAGCAGTTTCCGCTCTGTGTCCCCGGCCCCCTACGAGCAGTACTTC | CASSFRSVSPAPYEQYF
. | 15 | TRBJ1-1 | . | TRBV29-1 | TGCAGCGTTGAAGATCCCCGGGGAGCCCACACTGAAGCTTTCTTT | CSVEDPRGAHTEAFF
TRBD2 | 15 | TRBJ2-1 | many | TRBV10-3 | TGTGCCATCAGTTATGTAGCGGGAGGGCCGGGTGAGCAGTTCTTC | CAISYVAGGPGEQFF
. | 14 | TRBJ2-1 | few | TRBV7-2 | TGTGCCAGCAGCCGAGATCGCTGGGGGAATGAGCAGTTCTTC | CASSRDRWGNEQFF
TRBD2 | 17 | TRBJ2-2 | many | TRBV18 | TGTGCCAGCTCACCAGGACTAGCGCGAACGAACACCGGGGAGCTGTTTTTT | CASSPGLARTNTGELFF
TRBD1 | 16 | TRBJ2-7 | few | TRBV20-1 | TGCAGTGCTAGAGGGCAGGGGGCGAAGCAACCCTACGAGCAGTACTTC | CSARGQGAKQPYEQYF
TRBD1 | 15 | TRBJ2-7 | few | TRBV7-2 | TGTGCCAGCAGGCACTCCGGGACAGATTACTACGAGCAGTACTTC | CASRHSGTDYYEQYF
. | 14 | TRBJ2-1 | few | TRBV27 | TGTGCCAGCAGTTCGGGGAGCCCCTACAATGAGCAGTTCTTC | CASSSGSPYNEQFF
. | 15 | TRBJ2-7 | few | TRBV7-2 | TGTGCCAGCAGCGCCCAGGGACGCCTGACCTACGAGCAGTACTTC | CASSAQGRLTYEQYF
. | 19 | TRBJ2-4 | few | TRBV7-6 | TGTGCCAGCAGCTTAGGGGCCCGTGGTGAGGGCATCTGGGCAAACATTCAGTACTTC | CASSLGARGEGIWANIQYF
TRBD2 | 15 | TRBJ2-1 | many | TRBV6-6 | TGTGCCAGCAGTTACTCAGGGGAGTGGGGGGGTGAGCAGTTCTTC | CASSYSGEWGGEQFF
TRBD2 | 12 | TRBJ2-1 | many | TRBV30 | TGTGCCTGGGGGGGACTAGTCAATGAGCAGTTCTTC | CAWGGLVNEQFF
. | 13 | TRBJ2-1 | many | TRBV28 | TGTGCCAGCAAACAGGGGACTGACAATGAGCAGTTCTTC | CASKQGTDNEQFF
. | 14 | TRBJ1-5 | . | TRBV5-1 | TGCGCCAGCAGCTTGCAGGGCGGGGATCAGCCCCAGCATTTT | CASSLQGGDQPQHF
TRBD2 | 15 | TRBJ2-1 | . | TRBV12-5 | TGTGCTAGTGGTTTGGGCCTAGCGGGAGGGGATGAGCAGTTCTTC | CASGLGLAGGDEQFF
. | 15 | TRBJ2-3 | few | TRBV9 | TGTGCCAGCAGCGCCCCCGGGGCAGGGACAGATACGCAGTATTTT | CASSAPGAGTDTQYF
TRBD2 | 13 | TRBJ2-3 | . | TRBV7-9 | TGTGCCAGCATCGCTAGCGGGACGGATACGCAGTATTTT | CASIASGTDTQYF
. | 15 | TRBJ1-5 | many | TRBV28 | TGTGCCAGCAGTTCGACAGGAGGAGGCAATCAGCCCCAGCATTTT | CASSSTGGGNQPQHF
. | 13 | TRBJ1-2 | . | TRBV29-1 | TGCAGCGTTGTTTCAGGGACCCCCTATGGCTACACCTTC | CSVVSGTPYGYTF
. | 12 | TRBJ2-1 | few | TRBV6-6 | TGTGCCAGCAGTGCCCAGGGTAATGAGCAGTTCTTC | CASSAQGNEQFF
. | 11 | TRBJ2-3 | many | TRBV11-2 | TGTGCCAGCAGCCCCCTGGATACGCAGTATTTT | CASSPLDTQYF
. | 12 | TRBJ2-2 | few | TRBV29-1 | TGCAGCGGGAAGGTTGACACCGGGGAGCTGTTTTTT | CSGKVDTGELFF
. | 15 | TRBJ2-5 | few | TRBV20-1 | TGCAGTGCTAGAGATAACAGCCCGCTGGGAGAGACCCAGTACTTC | CSARDNSPLGETQYF
TRBD1 | 15 | TRBJ1-5 | many | TRBV28 | TGTGCCAGCAGCCCGGACAGGGGAATTAATCAGCCCCAGCATTTT | CASSPDRGINQPQHF
TRBD1 | 15 | TRBJ1-2 | . | TRBV20-1 | TGCAGTGCTAGACATACAGGGGGCTTCGACTATGGCTACACCTTC | CSARHTGGFDYGYTF
. | 11 | TRBJ1-1 | . | TRBV7-2 | TGTGCCAGCAGCTGGGCAACTGAAGCTTTCTTT | CASSWATEAFF
. | 13 | TRBJ2-7 | many | TRBV30 | TGTGCCTGGAGCTCAAAACTCTCCTACGAGCAGTACTTC | CAWSSKLSYEQYF
. | 14 | TRBJ1-1 | few | TRBV2 | TGTGCCAGCAGCTCCCCGGACAGAGGTTCAAGAGCTTTCTTT | CASSSPDRGSRAFF
. | 15 | TRBJ2-1 | . | TRBV9 | TGTGCCAGCAGCTCCGAAGGATTACTTACCCATGAGCAGTTCTTC | CASSSEGLLTHEQFF
TRBD1 | 16 | TRBJ1-6 | few | TRBV3-1 | TGTGCCAGCAGCCAAACTCGGCAGGGGGCAAGTTCACCCCTCCACTTT | CASSQTRQGASSPLHF
TRBD2 | 16 | TRBJ2-1 | many | TRBV6-2/TRBV6-3 | TGTGCCAGCAGTGACTTAGCGGGAGAGAACAGGAATGAGCAGTTCTTC | CASSDLAGENRNEQFF
TRBD1 | 14 | TRBJ1-6 | many | TRBV28 | TGTGCCAGCAGTTCGGGACAGGGTGATTCACCCCTCCACTTT | CASSSGQGDSPLHF
. | 14 | TRBJ2-3 | few | TRBV6-2/TRBV6-3 | TGTGCCAGCAGGGCGGGACGGGGCACAGATACGCAGTATTTT | CASRAGRGTDTQYF
. | 16 | TRBJ2-7 | . | TRBV5-8 | TGTGCCAGCAGCTTTCCCCTGGGACTGGGCTCCTACGAGCAGTACTTC | CASSFPLGLGSYEQYF
TRBD1 | 16 | TRBJ2-7 | many | TRBV28 | TGTGCCAGCAGTCCCCGGACAGGGGCGGACCGCTACGAGCAGTACTTC | CASSPRTGADRYEQYF
. | 16 | TRBJ1-4 | few | TRBV4-3 | TGCGCCAGCAGCCAAAGGTCGGCAGTCTCGAATGAAAAACTGTTTTTT | CASSQRSAVSNEKLFF